The clone carrying this TCR beta chain was detected only once. This entry is derived from a study of CD8 T cells in acute hepatitis C reinfection. TCRdb's copy holds only in-frame clones and misses some; the assay was immunoSEQ multiplex PCR. Here the sample spans tens of thousands of clones, 87% being singletons. The sample's time point: naive CD8 control sorted from an acute-time-point sample. Montreal Hepatitis C Cohort donors who inject drugs were seen every 3 months. The length of the CDR3 is 13 residues. J gave up 6 bases and V 0 bases, and 4 bases lay outside the gene matches. Looked up from germline, CDR1 is GTSNPN and CDR2 is SVGIG (reference sequence).

The sequence derives from a young man with chronic hepatitis C. The sequencing input was naive CD8+ T cells from PBMCs. This sequence joins TRBV30 and TRBJ1-1; TRBD1 aligns across 7 bases. The CDR3 coding sequence is TGTGCCTGGAGTGTTGACAGGGCCGCTGAAGCTTTCTTT. It specifies CAWSVDRAAEAFF.